These 19 T cell receptor beta chains share one sample of origin, sequenced in a study of cytomegalovirus exposure and HLA in healthy donors. Amplification used 60 Vbeta primers and 13 Jbeta primers. Sequencing used immunoSEQ multiplex PCR; TCRdb keeps in-frame clones, though not all of them. Of under 200,000 clones detected, more than 80% appear once; the ten largest clones hold approximately 2.9%. Material for sequencing was PBMCs. The receptors stem from a woman aged 50 to 65 in good health and CMV-seropositive.

This clone was observed a single time. V gene TRBV18 combines with J gene TRBJ1-4; D possibly corresponds to TRBD1 (5 bases). Germline CDR1 is KGHSH and CDR2 is LQKENI. This CDR3 is built from 13 residues. Trimming took 3 bases from V and 8 from J, leaving 10 bases between them. CDR3 amino acids: CASSPQGWEKLFF. In DNA form, the CDR3 reads TGTGCCAGCTCACCTCAGGGTTGGGAAAAACTGTTTTTT.

The rearrangement uses TRBV7-2 and TRBJ2-1; D is uncertain. Looked up from germline, CDR1 is SGHTA and CDR2 is FQGNSA. The CDR3 is made up of 14 amino acids. V shed 0 bases and J shed 4 bases, with 7 bases lying between them. In DNA form, the CDR3 reads TGTGCCAGCAGCTTAGCGGCCCAGTACAATGAGCAGTTCTTC. It yields the protein CASSLAAQYNEQFF.

This clone has just one count. The genes are TRBV6-5 and TRBJ2-7, with 10 bases matching TRBD1. CDR1 is MNHEY and CDR2 is SVGAGI in the germline V gene. This CDR3 region has 14 residues. V dropped 6 bases and J dropped 2; count of bases not matched to a gene: 4. CDR3 DNA sequence: TGTGCCAGCAGGAGGGACAGGGGAGCCTACGAGCAGTACTTC. Its translation: CASRRDRGAYEQYF.

The chain carries TRBV5-4 and TRBJ1-2; 8 bases agree with TRBD1. The V segment lost 4 bases and the J segment 8 bases; nucleotides outside the gene matches: 10. The germline V gene encodes CDR1 SGHNT and CDR2 YYREEE (reference sequence). This CDR3 is built from 14 residues. The CDR3 sequence: CASSNGQGEYGYTF. For the CDR3, the DNA is TGTGCCAGCAGCAACGGACAGGGCGAGTACGGCTACACCTTC.

The V call is TRBV15, the J call TRBJ1-5; D unresolved. V was shortened by 0 bases and J by 1 base, with 10 bases between the two germline ends. The CDR3 spans 16 residues. The germline V gene has CDR1 LNHNV and CDR2 YYDKDF (reference sequence). The DNA for the CDR3 is TGTGCCACCAGCAGAGATGACAAGCTAAGCAATCAGCCCCAGCATTTT. It yields the protein CATSRDDKLSNQPQHF.

This clone was counted a single time. This chain joins TRBV18 and TRBJ2-1, with D maybe TRBD1 (6 bases). Per the germline V gene, CDR1 is KGHSH and CDR2 is LQKENI. The CDR3 runs 16 residues. Between the trimmed V and J ends, which lost 2 bases and 4 bases, there was a span of 15 bases. As DNA, the CDR3 is TGTGCCAGCTCACCAATCAGGACAGAGCCTTACAATGAGCAGTTCTTC. Protein sequence: CASSPIRTEPYNEQFF. The full variable domain, with the rest looked up from reference TRBV18 and TRBJ2-1, is NAGVMQNPRHLVRRRGQEARLRCSPMKGHSHVYWYRQLPEEGLKFMVYLQKENIIDESGMPKERFSAEFPKEGPSILRIQQVVRGDSAAYFCASSPIRTEPYNEQFFGPGTRLTVL.

The CDR3 protein is CASSLGGTARVTEAFF. CDR3 nucleotides: TGTGCCAGCAGCTTAGGCGGGACAGCACGAGTTACTGAAGCTTTCTTT. This chain joins TRBV7-2 and TRBJ1-1; 7 bases align to TRBD1. The germline V gene has CDR1 SGHTA and CDR2 FQGNSA. V shed 1 base, J shed 5 bases, and the junction held 10 bases outside the gene matches. The CDR3 contains 16 residues.

V gene TRBV10-1 combines with J gene TRBJ1-1, with unresolved D. The CDR3 has 13 residues. V lost 4 bases and J 1 base, leaving 7 bases between the germline ends. CDR1 WNHNN and CDR2 SYGVQD come from the germline V gene (reference sequence). The CDR3 DNA follows: TGCGCCAGCAGTGGCGGGCCGAACACTGAAGCTTTCTTT. Amino acids: CASSGGPNTEAFF.

V is TRBV6-6 and J is TRBJ1-2, with TRBD1 identical over 7 bases. This CDR3 is 15 amino acids long. V shed 6 bases and J 4 bases; nucleotides not matched to a gene: 11. Germline CDR1 reads MNHNY; CDR2 reads SVGAGI (reference sequence). The CDR3 protein is CASSQTRQGSYGYTF. In DNA form, the CDR3 reads TGTGCCAGCAGCCAAACTCGACAGGGTAGCTATGGCTACACCTTC.

This chain connects TRBV4-2 to TRBJ2-7, with a weak D call TRBD1 (6 bases). The CDR3 runs 15 residues. The V gene lost 0 bases and the J gene lost 1 base, with 10 bases spanning the gap. Per the germline V gene, CDR1 is LGHNA and CDR2 is YNFKEQ. The CDR3 sequence is CASSQDTGPSYEQYF. Written as DNA, the CDR3 is TGTGCCAGCAGCCAAGATACAGGGCCTTCCTACGAGCAGTACTTC.

This clone was counted a few times. V usage is TRBV7-2 and J usage is TRBJ2-4; D perhaps matches TRBD1 (6 bases). The V gene lost 3 bases and the J gene lost 2 bases, with 20 bases spanning the gap. This CDR3 is 18 amino acids long. Germline CDR1 SGHTA, CDR2 FQGNSA. CDR3 DNA sequence: TGTGCCAGCAGCTTGGAGTATGGGGGCTTTGAGTCCAAAAACATTCAGTACTTC. It encodes CASSLEYGGFESKNIQYF.

Notes on this clone: The sample holds other DNA sequences that translate to the same CDR3. The chain links TRBV5-1 to TRBJ2-7, with D perhaps matching TRBD1 (6 bases). Germline-derived CDR1 and CDR2 are SGHRS and YFSETQ. This CDR3 has 13 residues. Trimming left V 2 bases short and J 4 bases short, with 10 bases between. Written as DNA, the CDR3 is TGCGCCAGCAGCTTTGGGACAAATTACGAGCAGTACTTC. Translating gives CASSFGTNYEQYF.

The chain uses TRBV7-2 and TRBJ1-4, with 9 bases fitting TRBD1. The length of the CDR3 is 17 residues. V lost 0 bases, J lost 7 bases, and 9 bases stayed unmatched. CDR1 SGHTA and CDR2 FQGNSA come from the germline V gene. The CDR3 sequence is CASSLAGRGQGIEKLFF. The CDR3 bases are TGTGCCAGCAGCTTAGCTGGGCGGGGACAGGGAATTGAAAAACTGTTTTTT.

This sequence joins TRBV7-6 and TRBJ1-2; D is unresolved. Germline V CDR1 and CDR2: SGHVS, FNYEAQ. The CDR3 contains 19 residues. Between the trimmed V and J ends, which lost 4 bases and 2 bases, there was a span of 26 bases. CDR3 protein: CASSSLSPSAGPLNYGYTF. In nucleotides, the CDR3 is TGTGCCAGCAGCTCATTATCCCCCTCAGCGGGCCCCCTCAACTATGGCTACACCTTC. The entire variable domain, with the rest obtained from reference TRBV7-6 and TRBJ1-2, is as follows: GAGVSQSPRYKVTKRGQDVALRCDPISGHVSLYWYRQALGQGPEFLTYFNYEAQQDKSGLPNDRFSAERPEGSISTLTIQRTEQRDSAMYRCASSSLSPSAGPLNYGYTFGSGTRLTVV.

This rearrangement joins TRBV5-4 to TRBJ2-7; 10 bases are shared with TRBD1. Germline V gene data show CDR1 as SGHNT and CDR2 as YYREEE (reference sequence). The length of the CDR3 is 13 residues. V gave up 5 bases and J gave up 6 bases; unmatched junction bases: 5. The CDR3 bases are TGTGCCAGCAGTTTGACAGGGGGCTTCGAGCAGTACTTC. Protein sequence: CASSLTGGFEQYF.

The chain joins TRBV19 to TRBJ2-5; D not certain. V dropped 5 bases and J dropped 5 bases, with 21 bases sitting between them. This CDR3 contains 16 residues. Germline V gene lookup returns CDR1 LNHDA and CDR2 SQIVND (reference sequence). This CDR3 reads CASSPPPTQRWETQYF. CDR3 nucleotide sequence: TGTGCCAGTAGTCCCCCCCCGACTCAAAGGTGGGAGACCCAGTACTTC.

This chain links TRBV2 with TRBJ2-4, with D maybe TRBD1 (6 bases). The length of the CDR3 is 15 residues. CDR1 is SNHLY and CDR2 is FYNNEI in the germline V gene. Trimming stripped 2 bases from V and 6 bases from J, with 14 bases between. CDR3 sequence (DNA): TGTGCCAGCAGTGAAACTTCGACAGGCCGAAACATTCAGTACTTC. Amino acid sequence: CASSETSTGRNIQYF. Complete variable domain (other parts from reference TRBV2 and TRBJ2-4): EPEVTQTPSHQVTQMGQEVILRCVPISNHLYFYWYRQILGQKVEFLVSFYNNEISEKSEIFDDQFSVERPDGSNFTLKIRSTKLEDSAMYFCASSETSTGRNIQYFGAGTRLSVL.

This chain joins TRBV19 and TRBJ2-7, with TRBD2 identical over 8 bases. Germline CDR1 and CDR2: LNHDA and SQIVND (reference sequence). Germline trimming cut 3 bases from V and 5 bases from J; bases unmatched to any gene: 12. CDR3 length: 16 residues. DNA for the CDR3: TGTGCCAGTAGTATTGCCGGGCGGGGGGAAAGGGACGAGCAGTACTTC. Amino acids: CASSIAGRGERDEQYF.

The chain uses TRBV5-5 and TRBJ1-5, with D unclear. V lost 5 bases to trimming and J lost 2 bases, with 14 bases between them. The CDR3 is 15 amino acids. Germline-derived CDR1 and CDR2 are SGHKS and YYEKEE (reference sequence). The CDR3 nucleotides read TGTGCCAGCAGTAAAGAAACCGGGGGCAATCAGCCCCAGCATTTT. Its protein product is CASSKETGGNQPQHF.